This T cell receptor beta chain is from a study of human T cells and chemical hapten exposure. Broader study findings: Expanded TCRs were compared with controls, and the expanded TCRs formed significantly more large CDR3 similarity clusters.

Germline V gene data show CDR1 as ENHRY and CDR2 as SYGVKD. The CDR3 extends over 11 amino acids. With 2 bases removed from V and 7 bases from J, the gap between germline ends came to 5 bases. In regard to this clonotype: Its antigen is not identified.

As to time point: patch test 3, about 24 weeks after DPC sensitization. Treatment defined: therapeutic diphenylcyclopropenone sensitization with weekly scalp DPC. One entry per CDR3 protein, called by TCRdb with MiXCR from the RACE reads. In the table there are tens of thousands of distinct CDR3 sequences, 10% to 15% of which are singletons. The receptor was isolated from a woman between 50 and 59 years old with alopecia areata. Some clones in this sample may be carry-over from other donors' samples. Sample: whole blood, taken in connection with sensitization to the hapten diphenylcyclopropenone (DPC). This chain joins TRBV10-3 and TRBJ1-1, with D hard to call. This CDR3 is CAISEGHEAFF. DNA of the CDR3: TGTGCCATCAGTGAGGGCCATGAAGCTTTCTTT.